The next 21 T cell receptor beta chains were all read from a single sample in a study of type 1 regulatory T cells. Their target antigens are unknown. Whole-study results and caveats: Compared with non-type 1 regulatory T cells, type 1 regulatory T cells showed a more restricted TCR repertoire.

TCRdb ran MiXCR on the reads and lists one entry per CDR3 protein. The sample consists of around 64,000 distinct CDR3 sequences, around 21% of them appearing once. The source material was cultured type 1 regulatory T (Tr1) cells, either the whole culture or a sorted fraction (not recorded which). These receptors were taken from a human donor in good health.

In its sample, this clonotype was seen a few times. This chain connects TRBV4-2 to TRBJ2-4; 8 nucleotides line up with TRBD1. J was trimmed by 8 bases and V by 0 bases; bases with no gene match: 6. Germline V gene lookup returns CDR1 LGHNA and CDR2 YNFKEQ. The CDR3 length is 15 residues. CDR3 nucleotides: TGTGCCAGCAGCCAAGATTGGAGACAGGGGTACATTCAGTACTTC. Protein product: CASSQDWRQGYIQYF.

This clonotype has just a few counts. The rearrangement links TRBV7-6 to TRBJ2-3; D is unclear. Germline V CDR1 and CDR2: SGHVS, FNYEAQ. V was pared by 1 base and J by 4 bases, with 12 bases between. This CDR3 spans 15 amino acids. CDR3 sequence reads: CASSLGAARADTQYF. The CDR3, as DNA: TGTGCCAGCAGCTTAGGTGCGGCTAGGGCAGATACGCAGTATTTT. Full variable domain (missing parts from reference TRBV7-6 and TRBJ2-3): GAGVSQSPRYKVTKRGQDVALRCDPISGHVSLYWYRQALGQGPEFLTYFNYEAQQDKSGLPNDRFSAERPEGSISTLTIQRTEQRDSAMYRCASSLGAARADTQYFGPGTRLTVL.

This clonotype has more than one count but fewer than ten. The gene calls are TRBV12-3 or TRBV12-4 and TRBJ2-1, with 8 bases aligning to TRBD2. The CDR3 sequence is 16 residues long. The ends lost 3 bases at V and 6 bases at J; junction bases unmatched: 10. CDR3 loop: CASSFSGGLVTNEQFF. In DNA form, the CDR3 reads TGTGCCAGCAGTTTCTCGGGAGGGCTCGTCACCAATGAGCAGTTCTTC.

The chain recombines TRBV19 with TRBJ2-1, with D maybe TRBD2 (6 bases). Germline V gene sequence: CDR1 LNHDA, CDR2 SQIVND (reference sequence). Trimming removed 7 bases at V and 9 bases at J, with 13 bases between. There are 12 residues in the CDR3. The CDR3 nucleotides are TGTGCCAGTAATTATGGGCGGGGTGAGCAGTTCTTC. Its protein is CASNYGRGEQFF.

This chain's CDR3 is CASSQGTGLVEQYF. CDR3 coding DNA: TGTGCCAGCAGCCAAGGGACAGGGCTCGTCGAGCAGTACTTC. The chain uses TRBV3-1 and TRBJ2-7; 8 bases agree with TRBD1. The CDR3 loop spans 14 amino acids. Per germline, CDR1 LGHDT and CDR2 YNNKEL (reference sequence). The junction had 5 bases not matched to a gene; V was cut back by 1 base and J by 6 bases.

This clonotype showed up just a few times. The V call is TRBV29-1, the J call TRBJ1-4; D call uncertain. V was pared by 3 bases and J by 6 bases, with 14 bases between. The germline CDR1 and CDR2 sequences are SQVTM and ANQGSEA. The CDR3 length is 14 residues. The CDR3 reads CSVENRAGDEKLFF. CDR3 sequence (DNA): TGCAGCGTTGAGAATAGGGCGGGCGATGAAAAACTGTTTTTT.

This clonotype was found a few times. This rearrangement joins TRBV5-6 to TRBJ2-1; 8 nucleotides align to TRBD2. The CDR3 has 16 residues. CDR1 is SGHDT, CDR2 YYEEEE, per germline. Trimming at V came to 3 bases and at J to 0 bases, leaving 5 bases not matched to a gene. The CDR3 loop reads CASSSGGGSSYNEQFF. The CDR3 nucleotides are TGTGCCAGCAGCTCTGGCGGGGGGAGCTCCTACAATGAGCAGTTCTTC.

The chain couples TRBV27 to TRBJ2-1; TRBD2 matches at 14 bases. The germline gives CDR1 MNHEY, CDR2 SMNVEV (reference sequence). The CDR3 is 15 residues long. J lost 6 bases, V lost 4 bases, and 2 bases had no gene match. The DNA of the CDR3 is TGTGCCAGCAGTTCCGGACTAGCGGGGGGCAATGAGCAGTTCTTC. Translated, it gives CASSSGLAGGNEQFF.

The chain employs TRBV6-6 and TRBJ2-2, with 12 bases aligning to TRBD2. Trimming at V came to 6 bases and at J to 4 bases, leaving 3 bases not matched to a gene. This CDR3 spans 15 amino acids. Germline CDR1 MNHNY, CDR2 SVGAGI (reference sequence). The CDR3 DNA follows: TGTGCCAGCAGGTCTAGCGGGAGGGCCACCGGGGAGCTGTTTTTT. Its translation: CASRSSGRATGELFF.

The rearrangement joins TRBV19 to TRBJ1-5; D uncertain. Germline V lookup: CDR1 LNHDA, CDR2 SQIVND (reference sequence). The length of the CDR3 is 13 residues. V lost 2 bases, J lost 5 bases, and 7 bases lay in between. In DNA form, the CDR3 reads TGTGCCAGTAGTATACAGGCTTATCAGCCCCAGCATTTT. The encoded protein is CASSIQAYQPQHF.

J is TRBJ2-3 and V is TRBV6-6, with 9 bases aligning to TRBD2. The CDR3 loop spans 17 amino acids. Germline loops: CDR1 MNHNY, CDR2 SVGAGI (reference sequence). J gave up 2 bases and V 2 bases, and 8 bases lay outside the gene matches. The CDR3 loop is CASSYGIAGAITDTQYF. CDR3 nucleotides: TGTGCCAGCAGTTACGGTATAGCGGGAGCGATCACAGATACGCAGTATTTT.

This clonotype was counted only a few times. The V call is TRBV20-1, the J call TRBJ2-7; D may match TRBD1 or TRBD2 (6 bases each). Germline V gene lookup returns CDR1 DFQATT and CDR2 SNEGSKA (reference sequence). The V gene lost 0 bases and the J gene lost 3 bases, with 12 bases spanning the gap. This CDR3 is 14 amino acids long. The CDR3 region is CSARDRGRHYEQYF. The CDR3 nucleotides are TGCAGTGCTAGAGACCGGGGGCGTCACTACGAGCAGTACTTC.

This clonotype counts as medium-sized. This rearrangement joins TRBV7-3 to TRBJ2-3; 7 nucleotides align to TRBD1. With V trimmed by 5 bases and J by 6 bases, 8 bases remained unmatched. This CDR3 region has 14 residues. Germline V gene lookup returns CDR1 SGHTA and CDR2 FQGTGA. The CDR3: CASSHDRVSDTQYF. The CDR3 coding sequence is TGTGCCAGCAGCCACGACAGGGTATCGGATACGCAGTATTTT.

In its sample, this clonotype was seen a few times. This rearrangement joins TRBV12-3 or TRBV12-4 to TRBJ1-2, with D unresolved. The CDR3 extends over 14 amino acids. V lost 3 bases, J lost 4 bases, and 12 bases lay in between. CDR3 sequence reads: CASSLWEGGYGYTF. In DNA form, the CDR3 reads TGTGCCAGCAGTTTGTGGGAGGGAGGCTATGGCTACACCTTC.

The table lists this clonotype with a few counts. One end of the junction is discordant with germline, which a read error may explain. This chain joins TRBV11-2 and TRBJ1-3; D is perhaps TRBD1 (5 bases). The CDR3 is 12 amino acids. Germline CDR1 SGHAT, CDR2 FQNNGV. The CDR3 DNA sequence: TGTGCCAGCAGCTTCGGGGGAAACACCATGTATTTT. Its translation is CASSFGGNTMYF.

This clonotype showed up just a few times. The chain recombines TRBV20-1 with TRBJ2-7, with TRBD2 identical over 10 bases. Looked up from germline, CDR1 is DFQATT and CDR2 is SNEGSKA (reference sequence). V lost 6 bases and J lost 7; bases outside the gene matches: 6. There are 12 residues in the CDR3. The CDR3 DNA sequence: TGCAGTGCAGACCTAGCGGGAGCTGAGCAGTACTTC. Translating gives CSADLAGAEQYF.

This clonotype turned up a few times. The V call is TRBV24-1, the J call TRBJ2-2; D is possibly TRBD1 (6 bases). The CDR3 loop spans 15 amino acids. Trimming took off 12 bases at V and 3 bases at J, with 19 bases between the two ends. Germline V gene sequence: CDR1 KGHDR, CDR2 SFDVKD. The CDR3 here is CAAGVAQGHTGELFF. In nucleotides, the CDR3 is TGTGCCGCCGGGGTCGCACAGGGACACACCGGGGAGCTGTTTTTT.

The CDR3 here is CASSSTGSSYNSPLHF. The CDR3, as DNA: TGTGCCAGCAGCTCCACAGGGAGCTCCTATAATTCACCCCTCCACTTT. V usage is TRBV7-8 and J usage is TRBJ1-6, with a tentative D call TRBD1 (6 bases). The CDR3 consists of 16 residues. V lost 4 bases and J lost 0, with 10 bases in between. CDR1 is SGHVS, CDR2 FQNEAQ, per germline.

This clonotype occurred many times. This chain uses TRBV5-1 with TRBJ2-7; 10 nucleotides agree with TRBD2. V dropped 2 bases and J dropped 2; count of bases not matched to a gene: 7. Germline-derived CDR1 and CDR2 are SGHRS and YFSETQ. This CDR3 has 16 residues. The CDR3 sequence is CASSLTGLADTYEQYF. The CDR3 bases are TGCGCCAGCAGCTTAACCGGACTAGCGGACACCTACGAGCAGTACTTC. Full variable domain (rest looked up from reference TRBV5-1 and TRBJ2-7): KAGVTQTPRYLIKTRGQQVTLSCSPISGHRSVSWYQQTPGQGLQFLFEYFSETQRNKGNFPGRFSGRQFSNSRSEMNVSTLELGDSALYLCASSLTGLADTYEQYFGPGTRLTVT.

The rearrangement joins TRBV5-1 to TRBJ2-3; 8 bases fit TRBD2. The trim removed 4 bases at V and 6 bases at J, leaving 4 bases unmatched. Germline loops: CDR1 SGHRS, CDR2 YFSETQ. The CDR3 has 13 amino acids. The CDR3 DNA is TGCGCCAGCAGCAGCGGGAGTTATGATACGCAGTATTTT. Translating it yields CASSSGSYDTQYF.

This clonotype was seen a handful of times. The V and J genes are TRBV5-1 and TRBJ1-2, with D perhaps TRBD1 (6 bases). Germline V gene sequence: CDR1 SGHRS, CDR2 YFSETQ. Trimming pared 3 bases from V and 4 bases from J, leaving 19 bases between. This CDR3 has 16 amino acids. The DNA of the CDR3 is TGCGCCAGCAGCTCTGGACAGCCCGACAAGATCTATGGCTACACCTTC. This codes for CASSSGQPDKIYGYTF.